This T cell receptor (beta chain) was captured in a study of cytomegalovirus exposure and HLA in healthy donors. PCR amplification relied on 60 Vbeta primers (plus 13 Jbeta primers). The data were produced by immunoSEQ multiplex PCR, yet TCRdb's version contains in-frame clones alone and is incomplete. The sample shows about 160,000 clones, roughly 80% of them seen only once. Worth noting for this clone: Its antigen is unidentified.

Trimming at V came to 0 bases and at J to 3 bases, leaving 10 bases not matched to a gene. Germline V gene sequence: CDR1 SGHKS, CDR2 YYEKEE (reference sequence). CDR3 length equals 19 residues. Overall study results and limits: Association with HLA alleles at 0.05 false discovery rate was found for about 17,000 TCR beta sequences in a later analysis.

Sequencing was carried out using PBMCs. The TCR sequence derives from a man aged 30 to 45 in good health and CMV-seronegative. This chain connects TRBV5-5 to TRBJ2-3, with 13 bases lining up with TRBD2. The CDR3 DNA reads as TGTGCCAGCAGCTTGGGTGGAACTAGCGGGGGGGCCCGGACAGATACGCAGTATTTT. This codes for CASSLGGTSGGARTDTQYF.